Below, 25 T cell receptor beta chains from the same sample are listed, as sequenced in a study of T cell repertoires in aging, cancer and after chemotherapy. A mixed TRB-A/B primer pool amplified rearranged TRB by multiplex touch-down PCR. TCRdb re-analysed the multiplex PCR reads in MiXCR, keeping a single row per CDR3 protein. The sample lists 2,300 or so distinct CDR3 sequences, roughly three fifths occurring once. Amplification of TCR beta used genomic DNA extracted from peripheral blood. Specimen: blood. The source is a human donor with a solid tumor.

The chain links TRBV7-2 to TRBJ1-5, with D uncertain. Germline values: CDR1 SGHTA, CDR2 FQGNSA. The CDR3 length is 13 residues. Between the trimmed V and J ends, which lost 5 bases and 7 bases, there was a span of 12 bases. The CDR3 loop reads CASSPLYRQPQHF. As DNA, the CDR3 is TGTGCCAGCAGCCCGCTTTATCGCCAGCCCCAGCATTTT.

The rearrangement uses TRBV6-5 and TRBJ2-7; TRBD2 is a possible D gene (6 bases). V was trimmed by 5 bases and J by 2 bases, leaving 25 bases between them. Germline CDR1 and CDR2: MNHEY and SVGAGI. CDR3 length: 18 residues. The CDR3 protein is CASSGPVPTSGPPYEQYF. The DNA of the CDR3 is TGTGCCAGCAGTGGACCTGTACCTACAAGCGGGCCGCCCTACGAGCAGTACTTC.

The chain recombines TRBV18 with TRBJ2-3; TRBD1 agrees at 8 bases. Trimming cost V 3 bases and J 10 bases; bases outside gene matches: 12. CDR3 length: 15 amino acids. From germline, CDR1 is KGHSH and CDR2 LQKENI. The chain's CDR3 is CASSPSGQGGISQYF. CDR3 sequence (DNA): TGTGCCAGCTCACCCTCAGGACAGGGTGGGATATCGCAGTATTTT.

This clonotype has a handful of counts. This chain uses TRBV20-1 with TRBJ1-2; a weak D match, TRBD1 (5 bases). Germline V gene data show CDR1 as DFQATT and CDR2 as SNEGSKA (reference sequence). Trimming shortened V by 0 bases and J by 5 bases, and 16 bases separated the two germline ends. The CDR3 length is 15 residues. CDR3 amino acids: CSARDGLVGLYGYTF. CDR3 in DNA: TGCAGTGCTAGAGACGGCCTCGTGGGGCTATATGGCTACACCTTC.

The rearrangement joins TRBV6-2 or TRBV6-3 to TRBJ2-5, with 7 bases aligning to TRBD2. The CDR3 extends over 15 amino acids. V trimming: 2 bases; J trimming: 3 bases; junction bases outside the gene matches: 6. The germline V gene encodes CDR1 MNHEY and CDR2 SVGEGT. The CDR3 sequence: CASSYGGTTEETQYF. The CDR3 bases are TGTGCCAGCAGTTACGGCGGGACTACCGAAGAGACCCAGTACTTC.

V usage is TRBV30 and J usage is TRBJ1-6; 7 bases align to TRBD1. The germline CDR1 and CDR2 sequences are GTSNPN and SVGIG (reference sequence). The ends lost 3 bases at V and 14 bases at J; junction bases unmatched: 16. The CDR3 totals 15 residues. CDR3 in amino acids: CAWSSPGDSFRSLHF. As DNA, the CDR3 is TGTGCCTGGAGCTCCCCGGGGGACAGTTTTCGTTCCCTCCACTTT.

The chain joins TRBV5-6 to TRBJ2-2; D might be TRBD1 (6 bases). The CDR3 is 14 residues long. V lost 4 bases to trimming and J lost 7 bases, with 14 bases between them. Germline CDR1 SGHDT, CDR2 YYEEEE. CDR3 region: CASSRDTRGGELFF. The CDR3 DNA sequence: TGTGCCAGCAGCAGGGACACCCGGGGCGGGGAGCTGTTTTTT.

The chain employs TRBV20-1 and TRBJ2-7; 14 bases are a match to TRBD2. J gave up 7 bases and V 6 bases, and 2 bases lay outside the gene matches. The CDR3 has 12 amino acids. Per germline, CDR1 DFQATT and CDR2 SNEGSKA (reference sequence). Here the CDR3 reads CSAGTSGSEQYF. CDR3 bases: TGCAGTGCCGGGACTAGCGGGAGTGAGCAGTACTTC.

The chain links TRBV27 to TRBJ2-7; D may be TRBD2 (5 bases). The CDR3 is made up of 14 amino acids. The ends were cut back, 6 bases at V and 5 bases at J, with 17 bases in the middle. Germline-derived CDR1 and CDR2 are MNHEY and SMNVEV (reference sequence). The CDR3 DNA reads as TGTGCCAGCAGCGTCGGTAGAGGGTTCGACGAGCAGTACTTC. Protein: CASSVGRGFDEQYF.

The chain uses TRBV29-1 and TRBJ1-2; D uncertain. CDR3 size: 14 residues. In germline, CDR1 is SQVTM, CDR2 ANQGSEA. V lost 1 base, J lost 3 bases, and 12 bases lay in between. The CDR3 region is CSVEGSLGDYGYTF. The CDR3 region has the DNA TGCAGCGTTGAAGGGTCTCTCGGTGACTATGGCTACACCTTC.

The V and J genes are TRBV19 and TRBJ2-7, with TRBD2 matching over 12 bases. Trimming at V came to 3 bases and at J to 2 bases, leaving 5 bases not matched to a gene. CDR1 and CDR2 (germline): LNHDA, SQIVND (reference sequence). There are 16 residues in the CDR3. DNA of the CDR3: TGTGCCAGTAGTATGACTAGCGGGAGCGGGGCCTACGAGCAGTACTTC. Translated, it gives CASSMTSGSGAYEQYF.

The V and J genes are TRBV12-3 or TRBV12-4 and TRBJ1-2; 7 nucleotides match TRBD1. Trimming cost V 2 bases and J 6 bases; bases outside gene matches: 3. This CDR3 has 13 amino acids. The CDR3 DNA is TGTGCCAGCAGTTTAAGGCAGGGGGATGGCTACACCTTC. Translated, it gives CASSLRQGDGYTF.

There are a few counts of this clonotype. The chain combines TRBV7-2 with TRBJ2-2, with D uncertain. Trimming stripped 6 bases from V and 1 base from J, with 12 bases between. This CDR3 contains 15 residues. Germline V gives CDR1 SGHTA, CDR2 FQGNSA. CDR3 bases: TGTGCCAGCAGTTCCCTTGCGAGGAACACCGGGGAGCTGTTTTTT. Residues: CASSSLARNTGELFF.

This clonotype was found a few times. The gene calls are TRBV19 and TRBJ2-6; 8 bases match TRBD1. The germline V gene encodes CDR1 LNHDA and CDR2 SQIVND (reference sequence). V lost 3 bases and J lost 0; bases outside the gene matches: 1. This CDR3 contains 16 residues. DNA for the CDR3: TGTGCCAGTAGTATGGGACAGGCCTCTGGGGCCAACGTCCTGACTTTC. Translation: CASSMGQASGANVLTF.

V gene TRBV6-6 combines with J gene TRBJ2-7, with 11 bases fitting TRBD2. The CDR3 is made up of 14 amino acids. CDR1 is MNHNY, CDR2 SVGAGI, per germline (reference sequence). The V segment lost 6 bases and the J segment 5 bases; nucleotides outside the gene matches: 6. The CDR3 is CASSETSGIHEQYF. DNA of the CDR3: TGTGCCAGCAGCGAGACTAGCGGGATCCACGAGCAGTACTTC.

The J gene is TRBJ2-2, the V gene TRBV6-6; the match to TRBD1 covers 8 bases. CDR3 length equals 18 residues. V trimming: 2 bases; J trimming: 4 bases; junction bases outside the gene matches: 12. The germline gives CDR1 MNHNY, CDR2 SVGAGI (reference sequence). The CDR3 spells CASSYRPAGQGGTGELFF. CDR3 coding DNA: TGTGCCAGCAGTTACCGCCCGGCCGGACAGGGAGGCACCGGGGAGCTGTTTTTT.

The chain carries TRBV7-9 and TRBJ2-5, with D perhaps TRBD1 or TRBD2 (5 bases each). The CDR3 length is 12 residues. Trimming cost V 8 bases and J 5 bases, with 12 bases left between them. The germline CDR1 and CDR2 sequences are SEHNR and FQNEAQ (reference sequence). The CDR3 here is CASGAGEETQYF. DNA for the CDR3: TGTGCCAGCGGGGCCGGGGAGGAGACCCAGTACTTC. The variable domain in full, with the rest retrieved from reference TRBV7-9 and TRBJ2-5, is DTGVSQNPRHKITKRGQNVTFRCDPISEHNRLYWYRQTLGQGPEFLTYFQNEAQLEKSRLLSDRFSAERPKGSFSTLEIQRTEQGDSAMYLCASGAGEETQYFGPGTRLLVL.

This clonotype was seen only a few times. The CDR3: CASSGNTGELFF. The CDR3 coding sequence is TGTGCCAGTTCGGGAAACACCGGGGAGCTGTTTTTT. The gene calls are TRBV19 and TRBJ2-2; D is possibly TRBD2 (5 bases). This CDR3 spans 12 amino acids. Trimming removed 8 bases at V and 2 bases at J, with 6 bases between. Looked up from germline, CDR1 is LNHDA and CDR2 is SQIVND (reference sequence). The full variable domain, in which reference TRBV19 and TRBJ2-2 provide the parts outside the CDR3, is DGGITQSPKYLFRKEGQNVTLSCEQNLNHDAMYWYRQDPGQGLRLIYYSQIVNDFQKGDIAEGYSVSREKKESFPLTVTSAQKNPTAFYLCASSGNTGELFFGEGSRLTVL.

This clonotype has more than one count but fewer than ten. The chain uses TRBV27 and TRBJ1-1, with D unclear. Trimming shortened V by 1 base and J by 0 bases, and 9 bases separated the two germline ends. This CDR3 region has 15 residues. Germline V lookup: CDR1 MNHEY, CDR2 SMNVEV (reference sequence). Written as DNA, the CDR3 is TGTGCCAGCAGTTTATGGTCCGGTCTGAACACTGAAGCTTTCTTT. It codes for CASSLWSGLNTEAFF.

This clonotype was found a few times. The chain employs TRBV19 and TRBJ2-2, with 11 bases matching TRBD2. The CDR3 extends over 17 amino acids. Germline V gene data show CDR1 as LNHDA and CDR2 as SQIVND (reference sequence). J gave up 5 bases and V 4 bases, and 9 bases lay outside the gene matches. DNA for the CDR3: TGTGCCAGTAGTACACATAGCGGGAGGGTAGGAACCGGGGAGCTGTTTTTT. Protein product: CASSTHSGRVGTGELFF.

The chain carries TRBV7-9 and TRBJ2-7; 9 bases agree with TRBD1. Germline assignment: CDR1 SEHNR and CDR2 FQNEAQ (reference sequence). The V and J ends lost 5 bases and 2 bases, in that order; junction bases with no gene match: 7. This CDR3 has 15 amino acids. The CDR3 nucleotides read TGTGCCAGCAGCCGGGGACAGGGTGGCCCCTACGAGCAGTACTTC. Translating gives CASSRGQGGPYEQYF. Full variable domain (remainder filled in from reference TRBV7-9 and TRBJ2-7): DTGVSQNPRHKITKRGQNVTFRCDPISEHNRLYWYRQTLGQGPEFLTYFQNEAQLEKSRLLSDRFSAERPKGSFSTLEIQRTEQGDSAMYLCASSRGQGGPYEQYFGPGTRLTVT.

This chain connects TRBV19 to TRBJ2-3; D is perhaps TRBD2 (6 bases). The CDR3 is made up of 15 amino acids. V was clipped by 4 bases and J by 0 bases, with 11 bases between them. Germline V CDR1 and CDR2: LNHDA, SQIVND (reference sequence). The CDR3 loop is CASSTAGTSTDTQYF. DNA for the CDR3: TGTGCCAGTAGTACCGCGGGGACTAGCACAGATACGCAGTATTTT.

The genes are TRBV5-6 and TRBJ1-4; weak D call: TRBD1 (6 bases). The germline V gene encodes CDR1 SGHDT and CDR2 YYEEEE. The CDR3 loop spans 15 amino acids. The V gene lost 0 bases and the J gene lost 8 bases, with 14 bases spanning the gap. The CDR3 region has the DNA TGTGCCAGCAGCTTGGCAGGGGCCGGGGGGGAAAAACTGTTTTTT. Translating it yields CASSLAGAGGEKLFF. The full variable domain, rest sourced from reference TRBV5-6 and TRBJ1-4, is DAGVTQSPTHLIKTRGQQVTLRCSPKSGHDTVSWYQQALGQGPQFIFQYYEEEERQRGNFPDRFSGHQFPNYSSELNVNALLLGDSALYLCASSLAGAGGEKLFFGSGTQLSVL.

The chain carries TRBV7-9 and TRBJ2-7; 14 positions match TRBD2. Germline values: CDR1 SEHNR, CDR2 FQNEAQ (reference sequence). CDR3 size: 18 residues. The V segment lost 5 bases and the J segment 2 bases; nucleotides outside the gene matches: 11. CDR3 region: CASSLGTSGSRVTYEQYF. CDR3 DNA sequence: TGTGCCAGCAGCCTAGGGACTAGCGGGAGCCGCGTAACCTACGAGCAGTACTTC.

The rearrangement uses TRBV30 and TRBJ2-7, with D unresolved. CDR3 length equals 13 residues. The V and J ends lost 2 bases and 0 bases respectively, with 8 bases between them. The germline V gene encodes CDR1 GTSNPN and CDR2 SVGIG (reference sequence). CDR3 coding DNA: TGTGCCTGGAGTCCCGCCAGCTCCTACGAGCAGTACTTC. As protein: CAWSPASSYEQYF.